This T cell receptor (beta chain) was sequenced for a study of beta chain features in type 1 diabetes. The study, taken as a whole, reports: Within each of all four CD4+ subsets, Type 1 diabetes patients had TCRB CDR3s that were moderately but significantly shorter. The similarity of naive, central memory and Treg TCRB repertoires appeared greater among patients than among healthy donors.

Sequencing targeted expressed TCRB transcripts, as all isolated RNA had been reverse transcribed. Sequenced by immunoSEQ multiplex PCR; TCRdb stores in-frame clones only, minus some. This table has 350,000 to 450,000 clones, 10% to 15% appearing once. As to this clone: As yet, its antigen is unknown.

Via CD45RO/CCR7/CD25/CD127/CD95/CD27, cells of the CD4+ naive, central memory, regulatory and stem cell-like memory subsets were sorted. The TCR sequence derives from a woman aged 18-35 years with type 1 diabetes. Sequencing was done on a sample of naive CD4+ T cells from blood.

The CDR3 region is CASTFPSGGPREQYF. CDR3 in DNA: TGTGCCAGCACCTTTCCTAGCGGGGGCCCTCGTGAGCAGTACTTC. The V call is TRBV28, the J call TRBJ2-7, with TRBD2 matching 10 bases. V shed 7 bases, J shed 7 bases, and the junction held 13 bases outside the gene matches. The CDR3 has 15 amino acids. Germline assignment: CDR1 MDHEN and CDR2 SYDVKM.